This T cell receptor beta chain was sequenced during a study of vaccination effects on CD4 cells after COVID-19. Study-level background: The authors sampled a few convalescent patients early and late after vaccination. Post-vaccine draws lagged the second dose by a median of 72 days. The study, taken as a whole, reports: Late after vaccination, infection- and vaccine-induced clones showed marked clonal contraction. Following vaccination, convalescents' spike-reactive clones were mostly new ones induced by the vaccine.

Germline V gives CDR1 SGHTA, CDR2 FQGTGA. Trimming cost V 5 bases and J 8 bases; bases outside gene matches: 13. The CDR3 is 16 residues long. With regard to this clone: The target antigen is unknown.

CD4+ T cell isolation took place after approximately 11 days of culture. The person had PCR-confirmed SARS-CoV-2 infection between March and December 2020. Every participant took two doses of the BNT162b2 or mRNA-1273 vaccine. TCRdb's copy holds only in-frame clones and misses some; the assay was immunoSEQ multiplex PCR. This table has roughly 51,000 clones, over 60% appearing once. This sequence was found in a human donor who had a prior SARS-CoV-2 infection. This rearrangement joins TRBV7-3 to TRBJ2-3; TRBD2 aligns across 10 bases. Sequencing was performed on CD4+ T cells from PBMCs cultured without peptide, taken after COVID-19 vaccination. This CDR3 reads CASSPIAGGGQITQYF. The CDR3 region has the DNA TGTGCCAGCAGCCCTATAGCGGGAGGAGGGCAGATTACGCAGTATTTT.